This T cell receptor (beta chain) was found in a study of human T cells and chemical hapten exposure. Overall study results and limits: Significantly more large CDR3 similarity clusters arose among expanded TCRs than among controls.

Unique molecular identifiers were affixed to discrete cDNA molecules within the library. TCRdb recomputed calls from the RACE reads with MiXCR, one row per CDR3 protein. The table lists around 130,000 distinct CDR3 sequences, about 11% of them singletons. Germline CDR1 LNHDA, CDR2 SQIVND (reference sequence). The CDR3 has 13 amino acids. V lost 5 bases and J lost 11, with 18 bases in between. The sample's time point: patch test 3, about 24 weeks after DPC sensitization. Noted treatment: therapeutic diphenylcyclopropenone sensitization with weekly scalp DPC. Sequencing started from total RNA isolated from unfractionated whole blood. This clonotype was counted a few times. Its antigen is currently unknown.

This rearrangement joins TRBV19 to TRBJ1-1; D is ambiguous. This clonotype was sampled from a woman aged 45 to 65 with alopecia areata. Some clones in this sample may be carry-over from other donors' samples. Sample: whole blood, taken in connection with sensitization to the hapten diphenylcyclopropenone (DPC). The CDR3 spells CASSAGSTRAAFF. The DNA for the CDR3 is TGTGCCAGTAGTGCGGGGTCGACCCGCGCGGCTTTCTTT.